A single T cell receptor (beta chain) is shown here with its context. Its antigen is undetermined. V lost 1 base and J lost 2, with 9 bases in between. The CDR3 runs to 16 residues. Germline values: CDR1 SGHVS, CDR2 FNYEAQ. This specimen belongs to a study of Ad26.COV2.S vaccination and SARS-CoV-2 variants. As for the study in general: Ad26.COV2.S, an intramuscular injection, was given once or twice 56 days apart. Study-level points and caveats: The breadth of spike-specific CD8+ and CD4+ T cell responses after vaccination was reportedly substantial. The TCR breadth and depth analyses may have understated or missed part of the total T cell responses.

The sample's treatment: roughly 18 received Ad26.COV2.S at low or high dose, single or two shots; about five received placebo; per-sample allocation not given. The study sampled participants on day 63 after the first vaccine or placebo injection. The administered vaccine (an Ad26 vector) expressed Wuhan-strain SARS-CoV-2 spike. Libraries were prepared by immunoSEQ multiplex PCR; TCRdb keeps only in-frame clonotypes and omits some of them. The sample consists of around 500,000 clones, roughly nine tenths of them appearing once. This sequence was found in a person between 18 and 65 years old who received the Ad26.COV2.S COVID-19 vaccine or a placebo. Sequencing used peripheral blood, obtained in a trial of Ad26.COV2.S vaccine versus placebo. The chain links TRBV7-6 to TRBJ2-6; D not certain. CDR3 in DNA: TGTGCCAGCAGCTTAGACAGAAGGACTGGGGCCAACGTCCTGACTTTC. Its translation is CASSLDRRTGANVLTF.